These 28 T cell receptor beta chains were sequenced from one sample in a study of CD8 T cells in ankylosing spondylitis. No cognate antigen is known for these TCRs. Each CDR3 protein is one row after TCRdb ran MiXCR on the 5' RACE reads. The sample comprises fewer than 550,000 distinct CDR3 sequences, approximately 5% of which are singletons, and approximately 4% rests with the top ten. Notes on the study in general: The study identified a TCR beta motif of fewer than 10 highly homologous variants that appeared characteristic of ankylosing spondylitis blood.

The specimen was blood, either unsorted or a sorted T cell fraction (not recorded which). These receptors were taken from a male donor with ankylosing spondylitis.

This clonotype was detected many times. The chain joins TRBV20-1 to TRBJ2-5, with 7 bases aligning to TRBD2. The ends lost 1 base at V and 4 bases at J; junction bases unmatched: 15. CDR1 DFQATT and CDR2 SNEGSKA come from the germline V gene (reference sequence). The CDR3 extends over 17 amino acids. The CDR3 sequence: CSARAAWTRLGGETQYF. CDR3 nucleotide sequence: TGCAGTGCTAGAGCCGCGTGGACTAGATTGGGGGGAGAGACCCAGTACTTC.

This clonotype was detected ten times or more. The chain joins TRBV7-9 to TRBJ1-2, with D unresolved. This CDR3 spans 13 amino acids. CDR1 is SEHNR and CDR2 is FQNEAQ in the germline V gene (reference sequence). V shed 3 bases and J shed 4 bases, with 9 bases lying between them. The CDR3 bases are TGTGCCAGCAGCTTTGGGAGCGCCTATGGCTACACCTTC. It encodes CASSFGSAYGYTF.

This clonotype turned up a few times. The rearrangement joins TRBV12-3 or TRBV12-4 to TRBJ1-4; perhaps TRBD1 as D (5 bases). Trimming removed 5 bases at V and 8 bases at J, with 21 bases between. The CDR3 is 16 residues long. The chain's CDR3 is CASSLSGRARREKLFF. The CDR3 DNA follows: TGTGCCAGCAGTCTATCTGGCAGGGCACGAAGGGAAAAACTGTTTTTT.

V usage is TRBV29-1 and J usage is TRBJ2-1; TRBD2 might be the D (5 bases). Per the germline V gene, CDR1 is SQVTM and CDR2 is ANQGSEA. Trimming removed 6 bases at V and 9 bases at J, with 18 bases between. The CDR3 is made up of 13 amino acids. CDR3 in amino acids: CSVPRPGRGEQFF. The CDR3 DNA reads TGCAGCGTCCCTAGACCGGGGAGAGGTGAGCAGTTCTTC.

This clonotype was seen many times. CDR3 protein: CASSLSRRGISRADTQYF. For the CDR3, the DNA is TGTGCCAGCAGCCTCTCCAGGAGGGGGATAAGTCGGGCAGATACGCAGTATTTT. This chain links TRBV11-1 with TRBJ2-3; D may correspond to TRBD1 or TRBD2 (6 bases each). The V end lost 5 bases, the J end lost 4 bases, and 25 bases lay between the germline ends. Germline V lookup: CDR1 SGHAT, CDR2 FQDESV (reference sequence). The CDR3 loop spans 18 amino acids.

This clonotype was detected many times. The chain has TRBV7-9 and TRBJ1-1; D uncertain. Trimming took 5 bases from V and 3 from J, leaving 16 bases between them. CDR1 is SEHNR and CDR2 is FQNEAQ in the germline V gene (reference sequence). The CDR3 loop spans 15 amino acids. The CDR3 is CASSTRERSDTEAFF. CDR3 DNA: TGTGCCAGCAGCACCCGGGAGCGTAGCGACACTGAAGCTTTCTTT.

This clonotype came up many times. The rearrangement uses TRBV7-9 and TRBJ2-1; no firm D call. The CDR3 sequence is 11 residues long. The V gene's germline CDR1 is SEHNR and CDR2 FQNEAQ (reference sequence). Trimming took 2 bases from V and 8 from J, leaving 4 bases between them. The CDR3 DNA is TGTGCCAGCAGCTTATACGATGAGCAGTTCTTC. Amino acid sequence: CASSLYDEQFF.

This clonotype has ten or more counts. CDR3: CASSSGSGDSGGFF. In DNA form, the CDR3 reads TGCGCCAGCAGCTCGGGATCGGGAGATTCCGGGGGGTTCTTC. V usage is TRBV5-1 and J usage is TRBJ2-1, with a weak D call TRBD2 (6 bases). This CDR3 is built from 14 residues. The germline V gene encodes CDR1 SGHRS and CDR2 YFSETQ. V lost 3 bases and J lost 15, with 22 bases in between.

There are a few counts of this clonotype. The J gene is TRBJ2-5, the V gene TRBV15, with 7 positions matching TRBD2. The CDR3 loop spans 18 amino acids. The germline V gene encodes CDR1 LNHNV and CDR2 YYDKDF (reference sequence). J lost 5 bases, V lost 1 base, and 16 bases had no gene match. The DNA of the CDR3 is TGTGCCACCAGCAGAGGGGGCCTAGCGGAGGTCCACGGGGAGACCCAGTACTTC. This gives the protein CATSRGGLAEVHGETQYF. The full variable domain, with the rest looked up from reference TRBV15 and TRBJ2-5, is DAMVIQNPRYQVTQFGKPVTLSCSQTLNHNVMYWYQQKSSQAPKLLFHYYDKDFNNEADTPDNFQSRRPNTSFCFLDIRSPGLGDTAMYLCATSRGGLAEVHGETQYFGPGTRLLVL.

This clonotype was counted a few times. The chain joins TRBV30 to TRBJ2-4; possible D gene TRBD2, 6 bases. Trimming shortened V by 2 bases and J by 0 bases, and 11 bases separated the two germline ends. Germline CDR1 GTSNPN, CDR2 SVGIG (reference sequence). The CDR3 length is 15 residues. DNA for the CDR3: TGTGCCTGGAGTAGCGGGCAGCTAGCCAAAAACATTCAGTACTTC. This sequence encodes CAWSSGQLAKNIQYF.

This clonotype was counted many times. The chain has TRBV29-1 and TRBJ2-5; D is undetermined. This CDR3 contains 12 residues. Trimming stripped 4 bases from V and 2 bases from J, with 8 bases between. Germline V CDR1 and CDR2: SQVTM, ANQGSEA. The CDR3 reads CSVVPPQETQYF. In DNA form, the CDR3 reads TGCAGCGTTGTTCCCCCTCAAGAGACCCAGTACTTC.

As to this clonotype: A much larger clone is a single base away; this may be a read error. The V call is TRBV11-2, the J call TRBJ1-6; TRBD1 aligns across 10 bases. CDR3 length: 16 amino acids. The germline CDR1 and CDR2 sequences are SGHAT and FQNNGV. CDR3 loop: CASSPETGGVYSPLLF. The CDR3 nucleotides read TGTGCCAGCAGCCCAGAGACAGGGGGCGTATATTCACCCCTCCTCTTT. The complete variable domain, with remaining parts taken from reference TRBV11-2 and TRBJ1-6, reads EAGVAQSPRYKIIEKRQSVAFWCNPISGHATLYWYQQILGQGPKLLIQFQNNGVVDDSQLPKDRFSAERLKGVDSTLKIQPAKLEDSAVYLCASSPETGGVYSPLLFGNGTRLTVT.

This clonotype was seen repeatedly, ten times or more. The rearrangement uses TRBV6-5 and TRBJ2-2; D remains unclear. Per germline, CDR1 MNHEY and CDR2 SVGAGI. This CDR3 has 15 amino acids. V gave up 3 bases and J gave up 6 bases, with 14 bases separating them. The CDR3 sequence: CASSYIPGGAGELFF. Written as DNA, the CDR3 is TGTGCCAGCAGTTATATCCCCGGTGGGGCCGGGGAGCTGTTTTTT.

This clonotype was found many times. This sequence joins TRBV15 and TRBJ2-5, with TRBD2 identical over 9 bases. Germline lookup yields CDR1 LNHNV and CDR2 YYDKDF (reference sequence). This CDR3 contains 20 residues. V dropped 1 base and J dropped 2; count of bases not matched to a gene: 17. CDR3 residues: CATSRVKVAGESRWQETQYF. For the CDR3, the DNA is TGTGCCACCAGCAGAGTAAAAGTAGCGGGAGAAAGTAGATGGCAAGAGACCCAGTACTTC.

This clonotype was picked up many times. This chain uses TRBV11-2 with TRBJ2-7; D perhaps matches TRBD1 (6 bases). Germline V lookup: CDR1 SGHAT, CDR2 FQNNGV. V was clipped by 2 bases and J by 3 bases, with 14 bases between them. CDR3 length equals 15 residues. The CDR3, as DNA: TGTGCCAGCAGCTTACGGAGACAGGTTAACTACGAGCAGTACTTC. Protein sequence: CASSLRRQVNYEQYF.

In this sample, this clonotype turned up many times. The rearrangement links TRBV5-5 to TRBJ2-1; no firm D call. Deletions cut 0 bases from V and 7 bases from J, with 14 bases between. CDR1 is SGHKS, CDR2 YYEKEE, per germline (reference sequence). The CDR3 is made up of 15 amino acids. CDR3 in DNA: TGTGCCAGCAGCTTGGGGGGTTTGGTATGGAATGAGCAGTTCTTC. Translating gives CASSLGGLVWNEQFF.

In this sample, this clonotype turned up many times. The V call is TRBV18, the J call TRBJ2-2; D is possibly TRBD1 (6 bases). V lost 0 bases and J 3 bases, leaving 11 bases between the germline ends. The CDR3 length is 16 residues. Germline V gives CDR1 KGHSH, CDR2 LQKENI. In DNA, the CDR3 is TGTGCCAGCTCACCACCGGGGACATTTTACACCGGGGAGCTGTTTTTT. Amino acid sequence: CASSPPGTFYTGELFF.

This clonotype was recorded many times. The gene calls are TRBV7-9 and TRBJ2-2; perhaps TRBD1 as D (6 bases). The germline V and J ends were trimmed by 5 bases and 4 bases, with 20 bases remaining between them. Germline lookup yields CDR1 SEHNR and CDR2 FQNEAQ (reference sequence). This CDR3 has 17 residues. CDR3 DNA: TGTGCCAGCAGCCCCTCTTTACAGGGACGGAGCACCGGGGAGCTGTTTTTT. Translating it yields CASSPSLQGRSTGELFF. The complete variable domain, with remaining parts taken from reference TRBV7-9 and TRBJ2-2, reads DTGVSQNPRHKITKRGQNVTFRCDPISEHNRLYWYRQTLGQGPEFLTYFQNEAQLEKSRLLSDRFSAERPKGSFSTLEIQRTEQGDSAMYLCASSPSLQGRSTGELFFGEGSRLTVL.

This clonotype was picked up many times. The chain joins TRBV29-1 to TRBJ1-4, with a tentative D call TRBD1 (6 bases). CDR3 length: 13 residues. The germline CDR1 and CDR2 sequences are SQVTM and ANQGSEA. Trimming removed 7 bases from V and 6 bases from J, with 15 bases in between. DNA of the CDR3: TGCAGCGCCTTTTCGGGGGGCGATGAAAAACTGTTTTTT. Translated: CSAFSGGDEKLFF.

In this sample, this clonotype turned up many times. This chain uses TRBV7-2 with TRBJ2-1, with D possibly matching TRBD1 (6 bases). Germline V lookup: CDR1 SGHTA, CDR2 FQGNSA. Trimming removed 0 bases from V and 8 bases from J, with 11 bases in between. The CDR3 runs to 14 residues. DNA for the CDR3: TGTGCCAGCAGCTTAGCGCCAGGGGACGATGAGCAGTTCTTC. It encodes CASSLAPGDDEQFF.

This clonotype was found a few times. The chain is built from TRBV24-1 and TRBJ2-7; D is unclear. Trimming pared 4 bases from V and 7 bases from J, leaving 25 bases between. The CDR3 contains 17 residues. Germline V gene sequence: CDR1 KGHDR, CDR2 SFDVKD. The CDR3 sequence is CATSEFNNSHRLWEQYF. In DNA, the CDR3 is TGTGCCACCAGTGAATTCAACAACTCCCACCGCTTGTGGGAGCAGTACTTC.

The table lists this clonotype with many counts. V gene TRBV4-1 combines with J gene TRBJ2-5, with D perhaps assigned TRBD1 or TRBD2 (5 bases each). V lost 1 base to trimming and J lost 2 bases, with 17 bases between them. CDR1 and CDR2 (germline): MGHRA, YSYEKL. CDR3 length: 17 residues. CDR3 sequence: CASSQVSGSGHQETQYF. CDR3 in DNA: TGCGCCAGCAGCCAAGTCTCAGGGTCGGGGCATCAAGAGACCCAGTACTTC.

The chain has TRBV6-2 or TRBV6-3 and TRBJ1-5, with D maybe TRBD1 (5 bases). V was cut by 6 bases and J by 5 bases, with 23 bases left in between. The CDR3 covers 17 residues. The germline V gene has CDR1 MNHEY and CDR2 SVGEGT. The CDR3 coding sequence is TGTGCCAGCAGATCCTTTGTAATAGGGGCTGGCGATCAGCCCCAGCATTTT. This gives the protein CASRSFVIGAGDQPQHF.

Many counts were recorded for this clonotype. DNA for the CDR3: TGTGCCAGCAGCGCGAGAACTGAAGCTTTCTTT. Protein: CASSARTEAFF. The chain uses TRBV3-1 and TRBJ1-1; no clear D gene. The CDR3 is made up of 11 amino acids. Germline V CDR1 and CDR2: LGHDT, YNNKEL (reference sequence). Trimming removed 5 bases from V and 5 bases from J, with 6 bases in between.

This clonotype was detected many times. The V and J genes are TRBV7-9 and TRBJ1-1; 7 bases are shared with TRBD1. The junction had 6 bases not matched to a gene; V was cut back by 1 base and J by 4 bases. The CDR3 totals 15 residues. Germline V CDR1 and CDR2: SEHNR, FQNEAQ (reference sequence). The CDR3 DNA reads TGTGCCAGCAGCTTAGGAGGGGGCGCGGGCACTGAAGCTTTCTTT. Translated: CASSLGGGAGTEAFF.

This clonotype turned up a few times. The V call is TRBV5-1, the J call TRBJ2-1; the match to TRBD2 covers 12 bases. Germline CDR1 and CDR2: SGHRS and YFSETQ. J lost 6 bases, V lost 0 bases, and 4 bases had no gene match. CDR3 size: 16 residues. CDR3 amino acids: CASSLAPGLAGNEQFF. DNA of the CDR3: TGCGCCAGCAGCTTGGCCCCGGGACTAGCGGGCAATGAGCAGTTCTTC.

V usage is TRBV18 and J usage is TRBJ2-7, with 7 bases fitting TRBD1. Per the germline V gene, CDR1 is KGHSH and CDR2 is LQKENI. This CDR3 is built from 14 residues. Trimming removed 3 bases from V and 4 bases from J; junction bases left unmatched: 6. The CDR3 nucleotides are TGTGCCAGCTCACCCCGGGACAGTCATTACGAGCAGTACTTC. Its translation is CASSPRDSHYEQYF.

This clonotype was seen many times. The rearrangement uses TRBV7-2 and TRBJ2-7; a possible D gene is TRBD2 (6 bases). The CDR3 sequence is 14 residues long. The germline CDR1 and CDR2 sequences are SGHTA and FQGNSA. Trimming stripped 4 bases from V and 3 bases from J, with 13 bases between. The CDR3: CASSYSGLIYEQYF. CDR3 sequence (DNA): TGTGCCAGCAGCTACTCGGGACTGATCTACGAGCAGTACTTC.